A single sample is the source of the 26 T cell receptor beta chains below, sequenced in a study of T cells expressing NK-cell markers. TCRdb re-called the 5' RACE reads and shows each CDR3 protein once, DNA omitted. The sample's table shows hundreds of thousands of distinct CDR3 sequences. The sequencing sample was made of blood T cells: a sorted CD56 or NKG2C T cell subset, CD4+ or CD8+ T cells, or bulk PBMC T cells (not recorded which). The receptors shown here come from a woman between 18 and 75 years old in good health.

CDR3: CSASTRETEAFF. The chain combines TRBV20-1 with TRBJ1-1. The CDR3 runs 12 residues. The germline gives CDR1 DFQATT, CDR2 SNEGSKA (reference sequence).

The chain links TRBV5-6 to TRBJ2-1; the TCRdb D gene call, TRBD2, has no DNA to confirm it. This CDR3 is built from 15 residues. Germline V gene sequence: CDR1 SGHDT, CDR2 YYEEEE. The CDR3: CASTVALGSYNEQFF.

The rearrangement links TRBV9 to TRBJ1-2; TCRdb picks TRBD1, but there is no DNA to check that call. The germline V gene has CDR1 SGDLS and CDR2 YYNGEE. The CDR3 sequence is 16 residues long. CDR3 amino acids: CASSADRTGSGYGYTF.

J is TRBJ1-2 and V is TRBV21-1. TRBV21-1 is labeled a pseudogene. This CDR3 is 13 amino acids long. CDR3: CASTPREFYGYTF.

This chain connects TRBV20-1 to TRBJ2-1; TCRdb proposes TRBD2, but this gene call is untestable without DNA. Germline V lookup: CDR1 DFQATT, CDR2 SNEGSKA (reference sequence). This CDR3 contains 15 residues. CDR3 sequence: CSAADYGDIADEQFF.

V usage is TRBV29-1 and J usage is TRBJ2-5; TCRdb returns TRBD2, unconfirmable since there is no DNA. CDR3 length equals 13 residues. Looked up from germline, CDR1 is SQVTM and CDR2 is ANQGSEA. This CDR3 is CSGGASGTETQYF.

This chain joins TRBV12-3 or TRBV12-4 and TRBJ1-2; TCRdb selects TRBD1, and the lack of DNA leaves this call unchecked. The CDR3 loop spans 13 amino acids. The CDR3 sequence is CASSSRERNGYTF.

This CDR3 reads CASKQGAVPGPPLHF. The V call is TRBV7-2, the J call TRBJ1-6; the TRBD1 assignment by TCRdb is unverifiable without DNA. CDR1 is SGHTA, CDR2 FQGNSA, per germline. The CDR3 covers 15 residues.

This rearrangement joins TRBV12-3 or TRBV12-4 to TRBJ2-7; TCRdb reports TRBD1, a call that lacks DNA to check it against. The length of the CDR3 is 16 residues. The CDR3 reads CASSLGDRGSSYEQYF.

This sequence joins TRBV5-5 and TRBJ1-5; TCRdb outputs TRBD1, but without DNA this stays unchecked. The CDR3 extends over 13 amino acids. Germline V gene lookup returns CDR1 SGHKS and CDR2 YYEKEE (reference sequence). This CDR3 is CASSSTGYQPQHF.

The chain couples TRBV27 to TRBJ2-7; TCRdb's D call, TRBD1, is unchecked because there is no DNA. The CDR3 length is 13 residues. Germline CDR1 is MNHEY and CDR2 is SMNVEV (reference sequence). CDR3 residues: CASSTGHTYEQYF.

The CDR3 here is CASELGLAGGSYEQYF. V gene TRBV11-2 combines with J gene TRBJ2-7. Germline V lookup: CDR1 SGHAT, CDR2 FQNNGV. This CDR3 has 16 amino acids.

The rearrangement joins TRBV10-3 to TRBJ2-5; there is no DNA to check the TCRdb D call of TRBD2. Germline assignment: CDR1 ENHRY and CDR2 SYGVKD. The CDR3 length is 14 residues. The CDR3 sequence: CAISGSGIQETQYF.

V and J are TRBV20-1 and TRBJ2-3; TCRdb lists TRBD2, though no DNA is available to test this call. Germline V gives CDR1 DFQATT, CDR2 SNEGSKA (reference sequence). The CDR3 extends over 17 amino acids. CDR3 sequence reads: CSARQTPQKRETDTQYF.

The V and J genes are TRBV7-2 and TRBJ2-3; the TCRdb D gene call, TRBD1, has no DNA to confirm it. The CDR3 has 15 residues. Germline-derived CDR1 and CDR2 are SGHTA and FQGNSA. CDR3 in amino acids: CASSSPRKSTDTQYF. The whole variable domain, remainder taken from reference TRBV7-2 and TRBJ2-3, is GAGVSQSPSNKVTEKGKDVELRCDPISGHTALYWYRQSLGQGLEFLIYFQGNSAPDKSGLPSDRFSAERTGGSVSTLTIQRTQQEDSAVYLCASSSPRKSTDTQYFGPGTRLTVL.

The chain couples TRBV20-1 to TRBJ2-2; TCRdb's D call, TRBD1, is unchecked because there is no DNA. CDR1 is DFQATT and CDR2 is SNEGSKA in the germline V gene (reference sequence). This CDR3 is built from 15 residues. CDR3 in amino acids: CSAKTGDRETGELFF.

The rearrangement uses TRBV7-2 and TRBJ2-7; as DNA is missing, the TRBD1 call by TCRdb cannot be tested. The CDR3 has 15 amino acids. Per the germline V gene, CDR1 is SGHTA and CDR2 is FQGNSA. The CDR3 loop is CASSFGLGQLYEQYF.

The gene calls are TRBV5-1 and TRBJ2-1; TCRdb designates TRBD2, a call that cannot be tested without DNA. This CDR3 has 17 amino acids. The germline V gene has CDR1 SGHRS and CDR2 YFSETQ. The CDR3: CASSQEGTSGRYNEQFF.

The gene calls are TRBV5-4 and TRBJ2-3; TCRdb lists TRBD2, though no DNA is available to test this call. The CDR3 covers 19 residues. CDR1 is SGHNT, CDR2 YYREEE, per germline (reference sequence). The CDR3 region is CASSLGQLGTSGRVDTQYF. The full variable domain, with the rest looked up from reference TRBV5-4 and TRBJ2-3, is ETGVTQSPTHLIKTRGQQVTLRCSSQSGHNTVSWYQQALGQGPQFIFQYYREEENGRGNFPPRFSGLQFPNYSSELNVNALELDDSALYLCASSLGQLGTSGRVDTQYFGPGTRLTVL.

The chain employs TRBV9 and TRBJ2-2; TCRdb selects TRBD2, and the lack of DNA leaves this call unchecked. Germline V lookup: CDR1 SGDLS, CDR2 YYNGEE. CDR3 size: 18 residues. The CDR3: CASSVVALAGPNTGELFF.

The genes are TRBV24-1 and TRBJ1-5; no DNA is available, so the TRBD1 call from TCRdb remains unchecked. This CDR3 is 15 amino acids long. The germline CDR1 and CDR2 sequences are KGHDR and SFDVKD. The CDR3 spells CATGASTVSNQPQHF.

The chain employs TRBV28 and TRBJ2-7. Germline V gene lookup returns CDR1 MDHEN and CDR2 SYDVKM. The CDR3 sequence is 17 residues long. The chain's CDR3 is CASSSLEITVSSYEQYF.

The chain uses TRBV5-1 and TRBJ2-3; the D call from TCRdb, TRBD1, cannot be confirmed without DNA. From germline, CDR1 is SGHRS and CDR2 YFSETQ. This CDR3 has 14 residues. The CDR3 spells CASSREPGTDTQYF.

This chain uses TRBV27 with TRBJ2-1. Per the germline V gene, CDR1 is MNHEY and CDR2 is SMNVEV (reference sequence). The CDR3 has 15 amino acids. The CDR3 reads CASSSYRDEDNEQFF.

The chain combines TRBV10-3 with TRBJ2-7. Per the germline V gene, CDR1 is ENHRY and CDR2 is SYGVKD. This CDR3 is 13 amino acids long. CDR3: CAISEGVTYEQYF.

V and J are TRBV4-1 and TRBJ2-1; there is no DNA to check the TCRdb D call of TRBD1. This CDR3 has 16 residues. Germline assignment: CDR1 MGHRA and CDR2 YSYEKL. CDR3 sequence: CASDTGGGKAYNEQFF.